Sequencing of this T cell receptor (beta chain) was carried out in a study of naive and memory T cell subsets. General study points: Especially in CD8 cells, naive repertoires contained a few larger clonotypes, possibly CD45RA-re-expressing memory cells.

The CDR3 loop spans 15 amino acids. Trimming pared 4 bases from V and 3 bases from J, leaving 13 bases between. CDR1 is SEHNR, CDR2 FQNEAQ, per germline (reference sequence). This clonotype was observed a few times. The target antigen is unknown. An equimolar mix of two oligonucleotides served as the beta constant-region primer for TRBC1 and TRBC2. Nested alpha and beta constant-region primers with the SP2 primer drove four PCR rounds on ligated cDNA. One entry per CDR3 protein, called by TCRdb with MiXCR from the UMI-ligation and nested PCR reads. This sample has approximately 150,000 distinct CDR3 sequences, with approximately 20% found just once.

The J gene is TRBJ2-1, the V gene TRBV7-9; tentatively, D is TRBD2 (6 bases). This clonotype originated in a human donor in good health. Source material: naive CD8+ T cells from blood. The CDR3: CASSSVADNYNEQFF. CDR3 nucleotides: TGTGCCAGCAGCTCGGTAGCGGACAACTACAATGAGCAGTTCTTC.